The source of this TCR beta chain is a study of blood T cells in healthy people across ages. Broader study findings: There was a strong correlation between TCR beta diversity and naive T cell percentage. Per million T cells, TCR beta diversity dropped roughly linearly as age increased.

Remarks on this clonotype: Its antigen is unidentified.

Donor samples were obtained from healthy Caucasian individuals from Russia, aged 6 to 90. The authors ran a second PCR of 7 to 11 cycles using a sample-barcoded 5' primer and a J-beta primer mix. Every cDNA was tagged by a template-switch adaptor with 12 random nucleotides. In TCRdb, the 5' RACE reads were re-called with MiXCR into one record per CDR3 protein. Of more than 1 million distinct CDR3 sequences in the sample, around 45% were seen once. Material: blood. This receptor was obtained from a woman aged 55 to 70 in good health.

CDR3 sequence: CASSEFYSNQPQHF. Written as DNA, the CDR3 is TGTGCCAGCAGTGAGTTTTATAGCAATCAGCCCCAGCATTTT. This chain joins TRBV25-1 and TRBJ1-5; D gene uncertain. Trimming took off 3 bases at V and 0 bases at J, with 6 bases between the two ends. Per the germline V gene, CDR1 is MGHDK and CDR2 is SYGVNS. This CDR3 contains 14 residues.